This TCR beta chain was identified in a study of OX40 agonist ivuxolimab in advanced cancers. About this clone itself: Its target is not known.

The CDR3 is made up of 11 amino acids. Germline V gives CDR1 MNHNY, CDR2 SVGAGI (reference sequence). V shed 11 bases and J shed 3 bases, with 7 bases lying between them. Study-wide points: At 0.1 to 3.0 mg/kg, CD4+ and CD8+ blood T cells expanded clonally by week 6. Mean expanded clone counts were higher in CD8+ than CD4+ T cells.

If patients had autoimmune disease history or systemic immunosuppression, they were excluded. Assay used: immunoSEQ multiplex PCR; TCRdb lists only in-frame clones, some missing. The sample yields tens of thousands of clones, around 87% seen once. The genes are TRBV6-6 and TRBJ1-4, with D perhaps TRBD1 (5 bases). The sequences come from CD4+ or CD8+ T cells sorted from blood, collected in a trial of the OX40 agonist ivuxolimab. The receptor comes from an adult with an advanced solid tumor such as melanoma, head and neck, liver or kidney cancer. CDR3 DNA sequence: TGTGCCGTCAGGGCTAATGAAAAACTGTTTTTT. Encoded protein: CAVRANEKLFF.